The 23 T cell receptor beta chains reported below all come from one sample, sequenced in a study of shared clonotypes between healthy human individuals. The protocol was immunoSEQ multiplex PCR, while the TCRdb copy is restricted to in-frame clones and leaves out a portion. The repertoire holds 600,000 to 750,000 clones, with roughly 70% as singletons. The specimen sequenced was memory CD4+ T cells sorted from blood. Subset denoted: CD45RA-negative fraction. These TCRs come from a woman in her thirties in good health.

To note about this clone: With a much larger clone just one base away, this may be a read error. Other DNA sequences in this sample translate to the same CDR3. The chain couples TRBV5-1 to TRBJ1-3, with D maybe TRBD1 (5 bases). V was trimmed by 4 bases and J by 3 bases, leaving 11 bases between them. This CDR3 is built from 14 residues. Germline V gene sequence: CDR1 SGHRS, CDR2 YFSETQ. CDR3 residues: CASSPGTDGNTIYF. The CDR3 bases are TGCGCCAGCAGCCCGGGGACTGATGGAAACACCATATATTTT.

In its sample, this clone was seen once. This chain links TRBV28 with TRBJ1-3; no reliable D call. The CDR3 is 15 amino acids. V shed 5 bases and J shed 1 base, with 12 bases lying between them. CDR1 MDHEN and CDR2 SYDVKM come from the germline V gene. The CDR3 loop reads CASSKDTTSGNTIYF. The CDR3 nucleotides are TGTGCCAGCAGTAAAGACACTACATCTGGAAACACCATATATTTT.

This chain links TRBV19 with TRBJ2-1; perhaps TRBD2 as D (6 bases). This CDR3 is built from 15 residues. Looked up from germline, CDR1 is LNHDA and CDR2 is SQIVND (reference sequence). V lost 6 bases to trimming and J lost 6 bases, with 18 bases between them. The CDR3 protein is CASRNAGRRINEQFF. In DNA form, the CDR3 reads TGTGCCAGTAGGAATGCCGGGAGAAGAATCAATGAGCAGTTCTTC.

The chain joins TRBV5-8 to TRBJ2-3; D is unclear. This CDR3 has 12 residues. Germline lookup yields CDR1 SGHTS and CDR2 YDEGEE. Trimming stripped 3 bases from V and 2 bases from J, with 4 bases between. CDR3 sequence (DNA): TGTGCCAGCAGCTGGCACACAGATACGCAGTATTTT. Translated: CASSWHTDTQYF.

This clone has just a few counts. The chain has TRBV30 and TRBJ2-3, with D unresolved. This CDR3 is 12 amino acids long. Germline CDR1 GTSNPN, CDR2 SVGIG (reference sequence). V lost 6 bases and J lost 6, with 13 bases in between. Written as DNA, the CDR3 is TGTGCCTGCTCCGCAGTAGGGGATACGCAGTATTTT. Translation: CACSAVGDTQYF.

This clone was observed at least ten times. The chain carries TRBV27 and TRBJ2-7, with D possibly being TRBD1 or TRBD2 (5 bases each). This CDR3 is 13 amino acids long. V was cut by 5 bases and J by 5 bases, with 13 bases left in between. Per the germline V gene, CDR1 is MNHEY and CDR2 is SMNVEV (reference sequence). CDR3 DNA sequence: TGTGCCAGCAGTCTGACACGGGGCGACGAGCAGTACTTC. It codes for CASSLTRGDEQYF.

The chain carries TRBV28 and TRBJ1-2; D call uncertain. The length of the CDR3 is 12 residues. Germline-derived CDR1 and CDR2 are MDHEN and SYDVKM. The germline V and J ends were trimmed by 5 bases and 1 base, with 5 bases remaining between them. CDR3 in amino acids: CASSRHNYGYTF. The DNA of the CDR3 is TGTGCCAGCAGTAGACATAACTATGGCTACACCTTC.

J is TRBJ2-3 and V is TRBV2; the match to TRBD2 covers 11 bases. The J segment lost 5 bases and the V segment lost 6 bases, leaving 4 bases of the junction unmatched. Germline lookup yields CDR1 SNHLY and CDR2 FYNNEI. CDR3 length equals 14 residues. The CDR3 reads CASRIGLAGDTQYF. DNA of the CDR3: TGTGCCAGCAGGATAGGACTAGCGGGAGATACGCAGTATTTT. Using reference TRBV2 and TRBJ2-3 for the parts outside the CDR3, the full variable domain is EPEVTQTPSHQVTQMGQEVILRCVPISNHLYFYWYRQILGQKVEFLVSFYNNEISEKSEIFDDQFSVERPDGSNFTLKIRSTKLEDSAMYFCASRIGLAGDTQYFGPGTRLTVL.

This clone was seen once. The chain couples TRBV6-5 to TRBJ2-7; 10 bases fit TRBD2. The germline CDR1 and CDR2 sequences are MNHEY and SVGAGI. This CDR3 is 15 amino acids long. With 7 bases clipped from V and 2 bases from J, the junction kept 8 bases outside the gene matches. The CDR3 DNA follows: TGTGCCAGCACCCTCCAACTAGCGGGGACCTACGAGCAGTACTTC. Translated: CASTLQLAGTYEQYF.

In this sample, this clone turned up a few times. CDR3 sequence (DNA): TGTGCCACCTCAAAGGGGGACATATTAAAATATGAGCAGTTCTTC. It is translated as CATSKGDILKYEQFF. This chain links TRBV2 with TRBJ2-1, with D maybe TRBD1 (6 bases). Germline lookup yields CDR1 SNHLY and CDR2 FYNNEI. The CDR3 is 15 amino acids. V was clipped by 10 bases and J by 8 bases, with 24 bases between them. Looking up the rest from reference TRBV2 and TRBJ2-1 gives the full variable domain: EPEVTQTPSHQVTQMGQEVILRCVPISNHLYFYWYRQILGQKVEFLVSFYNNEISEKSEIFDDQFSVERPDGSNFTLKIRSTKLEDSAMYFCATSKGDILKYEQFFGPGTRLTVL.

The chain combines TRBV2 with TRBJ2-7, with D hard to call. Germline CDR1 is SNHLY and CDR2 is FYNNEI. The CDR3 is made up of 14 amino acids. Trimming shortened V by 6 bases and J by 3 bases, and 15 bases separated the two germline ends. The DNA of the CDR3 is TGTGCCAGCAGGCTAGAGGACCATCTCTACGAGCAGTACTTC. Amino acids: CASRLEDHLYEQYF.

The chain uses TRBV9 and TRBJ2-7; D may be TRBD1 or TRBD2 (5 bases each). Germline assignment: CDR1 SGDLS and CDR2 YYNGEE. The CDR3 has 13 amino acids. The germline V and J ends were trimmed by 2 bases and 5 bases, with 11 bases remaining between them. The CDR3 loop is CASSVGVRDEQYF. The CDR3 DNA sequence: TGTGCCAGCAGCGTGGGGGTACGGGACGAGCAGTACTTC.

A word on this clone: The junction and the germline gene differ at one end; a read error may be behind it. The rearrangement joins TRBV5-5 to TRBJ2-7, with D possibly being TRBD2 (7 bases). The CDR3 spans 17 residues. The germline V gene has CDR1 SGHKS and CDR2 YYEKEE (reference sequence). The CDR3 spells CASSQELGTGGPYEQYF. Written as DNA, the CDR3 is TGCGCCAGCAGCCAAGAATTAGGTACCGGGGGGCCCTACGAGCAGTACTTC.

The genes are TRBV30 and TRBJ1-6; the D is unclear. The V and J ends lost 2 bases and 8 bases respectively, with 10 bases between them. From germline, CDR1 is GTSNPN and CDR2 SVGIG (reference sequence). The CDR3 contains 13 residues. This CDR3 is CAWSRPDDSPLHF. The CDR3 region has the DNA TGTGCCTGGAGTCGGCCTGATGATTCACCCCTCCACTTT.

The chain combines TRBV5-4 with TRBJ2-4; 10 bases map to TRBD2. CDR1 and CDR2 (germline): SGHNT, YYREEE (reference sequence). The CDR3 is 18 residues long. The ends lost 0 bases at V and 2 bases at J; junction bases unmatched: 8. In DNA form, the CDR3 reads TGTGCCAGCAGCTTGGGGGTGCTAGCGGGAGAATCCAAAAACATTCAGTACTTC. Translated, it gives CASSLGVLAGESKNIQYF.

This clone was observed once. The chain couples TRBV2 to TRBJ2-2, with D perhaps matching TRBD1 or TRBD2 (5 bases each). CDR3 length: 15 amino acids. The germline V gene encodes CDR1 SNHLY and CDR2 FYNNEI. Trimming cost V 3 bases and J 4 bases, with 12 bases left between them. The DNA of the CDR3 is TGTGCCAGCAGTGACAGGGCTGGGGGCACCGGGGAGCTGTTTTTT. This gives the protein CASSDRAGGTGELFF.

This chain links TRBV30 with TRBJ1-6, with a weak D call TRBD1 (5 bases). Germline lookup yields CDR1 GTSNPN and CDR2 SVGIG (reference sequence). This CDR3 is 13 amino acids long. V gave up 5 bases and J gave up 5 bases, with 10 bases separating them. The CDR3 loop is CAWGHRNNSPLHF. Here the CDR3 DNA reads TGTGCCTGGGGACACCGGAATAATTCACCCCTCCACTTT.

The gene calls are TRBV7-7 and TRBJ2-1, with TRBD2 matching over 7 bases. The CDR3 length is 13 residues. The germline gives CDR1 SSHAT, CDR2 FNYEAQ (reference sequence). V shed 5 bases and J 9 bases; nucleotides not matched to a gene: 7. CDR3 residues: CASSRGTNSEQFF. CDR3 sequence (DNA): TGTGCCAGCAGCCGGGGGACTAACAGTGAGCAGTTCTTC.

As DNA, the CDR3 is TGCGCCAGCAGCTTTGGGGACAGGGATTCGAATGAGCAGTTCTTC. It encodes CASSFGDRDSNEQFF. The chain employs TRBV5-1 and TRBJ2-1; 9 bases are a match to TRBD1. CDR1 is SGHRS and CDR2 is YFSETQ in the germline V gene. This CDR3 comprises 15 residues. With 2 bases clipped from V and 7 bases from J, the junction kept 7 bases outside the gene matches.

The chain recombines TRBV4-1 with TRBJ2-7, with 12 bases identical to TRBD2. Germline V gene data show CDR1 as MGHRA and CDR2 as YSYEKL. The CDR3 length is 19 residues. After removal of 1 base from V and 2 bases from J, the junction contained 12 bases not matched to a gene. CDR3 amino acids: CASSQVPLAGGQRAYEQYF. CDR3 in DNA: TGCGCCAGCAGCCAAGTTCCACTAGCGGGAGGCCAAAGAGCCTACGAGCAGTACTTC.

The CDR3 nucleotides are TGTGCCTGGAGTGTACGAGGTAGGGGGAACACTGAAGCTTTCTTT. Translation: CAWSVRGRGNTEAFF. The genes are TRBV30 and TRBJ1-1; a possible D gene is TRBD1 (5 bases). The CDR3 has 15 residues. From germline, CDR1 is GTSNPN and CDR2 SVGIG (reference sequence). With 0 bases removed from V and 1 base from J, the gap between germline ends came to 12 bases.

This rearrangement joins TRBV30 to TRBJ2-7, with 8 nucleotides matching TRBD2. The germline CDR1 and CDR2 sequences are GTSNPN and SVGIG (reference sequence). V dropped 7 bases and J dropped 3; count of bases not matched to a gene: 5. This CDR3 contains 12 residues. CDR3 protein: CAFTRGGYEQYF. DNA for the CDR3: TGTGCCTTCACCCGGGGGGGCTACGAGCAGTACTTC. The whole variable domain, filled in from reference TRBV30 and TRBJ2-7, reads SQTIHQWPATLVQPVGSPLSLECTVEGTSNPNLYWYRQAAGRGLQLLFYSVGIGQISSEVPQNLSASRPQDRQFILSSKKLLLSDSGFYLCAFTRGGYEQYFGPGTRLTVT.

This rearrangement joins TRBV27 to TRBJ1-5; 8 nucleotides agree with TRBD1. CDR3 length: 16 amino acids. Trimming at V came to 5 bases and at J to 1 base, leaving 7 bases not matched to a gene. CDR1 is MNHEY and CDR2 is SMNVEV in the germline V gene (reference sequence). CDR3 loop: CASSQSTGVSNQPQHF. The CDR3 DNA is TGTGCCAGCAGTCAATCGACAGGGGTGAGCAATCAGCCCCAGCATTTT.